This is a list of T cell receptor beta chains from one sample in a study of blood T cell repertoires in COVID-19. Sequencing was performed with immunoSEQ multiplex PCR; in TCRdb, only in-frame clones are kept and a portion is missing. This sample has 150,000 to 200,000 clones, with around 82% found just once. Sequencing was carried out using PBMCs or T cells enriched from blood (not recorded which). Receptor source: a woman aged 50 to 65 with acute COVID-19. The CDR3 runs from the conserved cysteine through the conserved F or W. Each record gives: D gene, J gene, V gene, clone size, CDR3 DNA, CDR3 protein. The D gene is left open where the match is weak. Rows give clone size only sometimes, using once, few, many, or a class for an expanded clone.

d_call: -; j_call: TRBJ2-1; v_call: TRBV12-2; clone_size: -; cdr3_nt: TGTGCAAGTCACCATACTAGCGGGGGGGAAGATGAGCAGTTCTTC; cdr3_aa: CASHHTSGGEDEQFF
d_call: -; j_call: TRBJ2-3; v_call: TRBV6-6; clone_size: once; cdr3_nt: TGTGCCAGCAACCAAGGGGGAACTACGCAGTATTTT; cdr3_aa: CASNQGGTTQYF
d_call: -; j_call: TRBJ1-5; v_call: TRBV12-1; clone_size: -; cdr3_nt: TGTGCCAGCAGCTCGGGGGTACGACGGAGACATAGCAATCAGCCCCAGCATTTT; cdr3_aa: CASSSGVRRRHSNQPQHF
d_call: -; j_call: TRBJ1-1; v_call: TRBV19; clone_size: -; cdr3_nt: TGTGCCAGCAACTACGGACAATCGAACACTGAAGCTTTCTTT; cdr3_aa: CASNYGQSNTEAFF
d_call: -; j_call: TRBJ1-1; v_call: TRBV28; clone_size: -; cdr3_nt: TGTGCCAGCAATAGGGGAGGGGGGACTGAAGCTTTCTTT; cdr3_aa: CASNRGGGTEAFF
d_call: TRBD1; j_call: TRBJ2-2; v_call: TRBV3-1/TRBV3-2; clone_size: -; cdr3_nt: TGTGCCAGCAGCCAAGTCCCTACAGGGGGCATCGGGGAGCTGTTTTTT; cdr3_aa: CASSQVPTGGIGELFF
d_call: TRBD1; j_call: TRBJ1-1; v_call: TRBV6-2/TRBV6-3; clone_size: few; cdr3_nt: TGTGCCAGCAGCAAGCCACAGGGGTTGTCTTTCTTT; cdr3_aa: CASSKPQGLSFF
d_call: -; j_call: TRBJ1-2; v_call: TRBV28; clone_size: -; cdr3_nt: TGTGCCAGCAGTTTGAAGGGGTTTAGAGGCTACACCTTC; cdr3_aa: CASSLKGFRGYTF
d_call: -; j_call: TRBJ1-6; v_call: TRBV30; clone_size: -; cdr3_nt: TGTGCCTGGACAGAAAATTCACCCCTCCACTTT; cdr3_aa: CAWTENSPLHF
d_call: -; j_call: TRBJ2-1; v_call: TRBV5-1; clone_size: few; cdr3_nt: TGCGCCAGCAGAATGGAGGCTACCTCCTACAATGAGCAGTTCTTC; cdr3_aa: CASRMEATSYNEQFF
d_call: -; j_call: TRBJ2-1; v_call: TRBV5-1; clone_size: -; cdr3_nt: TGCGCCAGCAGCCTAGACAGGCACAATGAGCAGTTCTTC; cdr3_aa: CASSLDRHNEQFF
d_call: -; j_call: TRBJ2-1; v_call: TRBV5-6; clone_size: -; cdr3_nt: TGTGCCAGCAGCCTCGGGTCGAGCTCCTACAATGAGCAGTTCTTC; cdr3_aa: CASSLGSSSYNEQFF
d_call: -; j_call: TRBJ1-2; v_call: TRBV11-2; clone_size: few; cdr3_nt: TGTGCCAGCAGCACCCCAATGGGAGATCGTGGCTACACCTTC; cdr3_aa: CASSTPMGDRGYTF
d_call: -; j_call: TRBJ2-1; v_call: TRBV28; clone_size: few; cdr3_nt: TGTGCCAGCAGTTACCCGACCACAGCTGGATCCTACAATGAGCAGTTCTTC; cdr3_aa: CASSYPTTAGSYNEQFF
d_call: -; j_call: TRBJ2-3; v_call: TRBV4-2; clone_size: -; cdr3_nt: TGTGCCAGTGGGGAGGTAGCGGTCACAGATACGCAGTATTTT; cdr3_aa: CASGEVAVTDTQYF
d_call: TRBD1; j_call: TRBJ1-4; v_call: TRBV10-3; clone_size: -; cdr3_nt: TGTGCCATCGGTGCGTCAGGGACAGAGGAACTGTTTTTT; cdr3_aa: CAIGASGTEELFF
d_call: -; j_call: TRBJ1-1; v_call: TRBV12-3/TRBV12-4; clone_size: -; cdr3_nt: TGTGCCAGTCATCCAGGGGTGAGGACTGAAGCTTTCTTT; cdr3_aa: CASHPGVRTEAFF
d_call: -; j_call: TRBJ2-3; v_call: TRBV4-1; clone_size: -; cdr3_nt: TGCGCCAGCAGCCAAGCGACTTTCTCTAGCACAGATACGCAGTATTTT; cdr3_aa: CASSQATFSSTDTQYF
d_call: TRBD1; j_call: TRBJ1-5; v_call: TRBV7-2; clone_size: -; cdr3_nt: TGTGCCAGCAGCTCTAGACAGGGGGCAGGGCCCCAGCATTTT; cdr3_aa: CASSSRQGAGPQHF
d_call: -; j_call: TRBJ1-2; v_call: TRBV4-3; clone_size: -; cdr3_nt: TGCGCCAGCAGCCAAGACTGGGCCGATTCCTATGGCTACACCTTC; cdr3_aa: CASSQDWADSYGYTF
d_call: TRBD1; j_call: TRBJ1-3; v_call: TRBV10-2; clone_size: -; cdr3_nt: TGCGCCAGCAGCTTCACAGGGGCTGGAAACACCATATATTTT; cdr3_aa: CASSFTGAGNTIYF
d_call: -; j_call: TRBJ1-4; v_call: TRBV12-3/TRBV12-4; clone_size: -; cdr3_nt: TGTGCCAGCAACCTACAGGGCCGCCTGTTTTTT; cdr3_aa: CASNLQGRLFF
d_call: -; j_call: TRBJ1-2; v_call: TRBV5-6; clone_size: -; cdr3_nt: TGTGCCAGCAGCTTGGGAACGGTGAGCTATGGCTACACCTTC; cdr3_aa: CASSLGTVSYGYTF
d_call: -; j_call: TRBJ1-4; v_call: TRBV5-5; clone_size: -; cdr3_nt: TGTGCCAGCAGCTTGGGATCAGGGGCACAAGAAAAACTGTTTTTT; cdr3_aa: CASSLGSGAQEKLFF
d_call: -; j_call: TRBJ1-5; v_call: TRBV7-2; clone_size: -; cdr3_nt: TGTGCCAGCAGCTGGTCACAGGGAGATCAGCCCCAGCATTTT; cdr3_aa: CASSWSQGDQPQHF
d_call: -; j_call: TRBJ1-5; v_call: TRBV19; clone_size: -; cdr3_nt: TGTGCCAGTAGTACCTCCTGGCATGGCAATCAGCCCCAGCATTTT; cdr3_aa: CASSTSWHGNQPQHF
d_call: TRBD1; j_call: TRBJ1-1; v_call: TRBV5-1; clone_size: -; cdr3_nt: TGCGCCAGCAGCTATGGGACAGGGGACACTGAAGCTTTCTTT; cdr3_aa: CASSYGTGDTEAFF
d_call: -; j_call: TRBJ1-2; v_call: TRBV6-5; clone_size: -; cdr3_nt: TGTGCCAGCAGTTACTCGGAGGTGGGGTTCTACACCTTC; cdr3_aa: CASSYSEVGFYTF
d_call: -; j_call: TRBJ2-1; v_call: TRBV6-6; clone_size: few; cdr3_nt: TGTGCCAGCAGTTCGGGTGACAGAATCAATGAGCAGTTCTTC; cdr3_aa: CASSSGDRINEQFF
d_call: TRBD1; j_call: TRBJ2-3; v_call: TRBV5-4; clone_size: -; cdr3_nt: TGTGCCAGCAGCGAGGACAGGGGAAGCACAGATACGCAGTATTTT; cdr3_aa: CASSEDRGSTDTQYF
d_call: TRBD1; j_call: TRBJ1-4; v_call: TRBV28; clone_size: -; cdr3_nt: TGTGCCAGCAGTAGGACAGGGGAGCCTCATGAAAAACTGTTTTTT; cdr3_aa: CASSRTGEPHEKLFF
d_call: TRBD1; j_call: TRBJ1-2; v_call: TRBV2; clone_size: -; cdr3_nt: TGTGCCAGCAGCGAACAGGGGGACTATGGCTACACCTTC; cdr3_aa: CASSEQGDYGYTF
d_call: TRBD1; j_call: TRBJ1-2; v_call: TRBV7-2; clone_size: -; cdr3_nt: TGTGCCAGCACCCCACGACAGGGGAACGTCTATGGCTACACCTTC; cdr3_aa: CASTPRQGNVYGYTF
d_call: -; j_call: TRBJ2-4; v_call: TRBV14; clone_size: -; cdr3_nt: TGTGCCAGCAGCCAAGTTGGAGGGGCAGACATTCAGTACTTC; cdr3_aa: CASSQVGGADIQYF
d_call: -; j_call: TRBJ1-4; v_call: TRBV7-9; clone_size: -; cdr3_nt: TGTGCCAGCAGCCCGCGGGCCGGGAACAATGAAAAACTGTTTTTT; cdr3_aa: CASSPRAGNNEKLFF
d_call: TRBD2; j_call: TRBJ2-3; v_call: TRBV19; clone_size: -; cdr3_nt: TGTGCCAGTAGTGCCGGGACTAGCATCCGTACGCAGTATTTT; cdr3_aa: CASSAGTSIRTQYF
d_call: -; j_call: TRBJ1-3; v_call: TRBV11-2; clone_size: -; cdr3_nt: TGTGCCAGCAGCCCTGGGCCTTCCCCCCCTGGAAACACCATATATTTT; cdr3_aa: CASSPGPSPPGNTIYF
d_call: -; j_call: TRBJ1-2; v_call: TRBV5-5; clone_size: few; cdr3_nt: TGTGCCAGCAGCTTTTTTGAGGGGGACTATGGCTACACCTTC; cdr3_aa: CASSFFEGDYGYTF
d_call: -; j_call: TRBJ1-5; v_call: TRBV5-6; clone_size: -; cdr3_nt: TGTGCCAGCAGTCGGCAGGGGAGTCGGCAGCCCCAGCATTTT; cdr3_aa: CASSRQGSRQPQHF
d_call: -; j_call: TRBJ1-6; v_call: TRBV2; clone_size: -; cdr3_nt: TGTGCCAGCAGTGAAGCGCGACTAAATTCACCCCTCCACTTT; cdr3_aa: CASSEARLNSPLHF
d_call: TRBD2; j_call: TRBJ2-4; v_call: TRBV2; clone_size: few; cdr3_nt: TGTGCCAGCTGGGCTAGCGGACCCCTGATCAAAAACATTCAGTACTTC; cdr3_aa: CASWASGPLIKNIQYF
d_call: -; j_call: TRBJ2-4; v_call: TRBV24-1; clone_size: once; cdr3_nt: TGTGCCACCTCCCGCCCCCCAGGGAGGCCAAAAAACATTCAGTACTTC; cdr3_aa: CATSRPPGRPKNIQYF
d_call: -; j_call: TRBJ1-5; v_call: TRBV28; clone_size: many; cdr3_nt: TGTGCCACCTCGGGAGGGGGGAGCAATCAGCCCCAGCATTTT; cdr3_aa: CATSGGGSNQPQHF
d_call: -; j_call: TRBJ1-4; v_call: TRBV7-2; clone_size: -; cdr3_nt: TGTGCCAGCAATTACTACCGGGGAGCGGAAAAACTGTTTTTT; cdr3_aa: CASNYYRGAEKLFF
d_call: -; j_call: TRBJ2-6; v_call: TRBV18; clone_size: -; cdr3_nt: TGTGCCAGCTCACCAGCGGGCCTCTCTGGGGCCAACGTCCTGACTTTC; cdr3_aa: CASSPAGLSGANVLTF
d_call: -; j_call: TRBJ1-1; v_call: TRBV19; clone_size: -; cdr3_nt: TGTGCCAGTACCTCATGGGGGGGGAAAGGTGGTGGAATCGGAGCTTTCTTT; cdr3_aa: CASTSWGGKGGGIGAFF
d_call: TRBD2; j_call: TRBJ2-2; v_call: TRBV5-4; clone_size: -; cdr3_nt: TGTGCCAGCAGCACTAGCGGGGGCACCGGGGAGCTGTTTTTT; cdr3_aa: CASSTSGGTGELFF
d_call: TRBD1; j_call: TRBJ1-5; v_call: TRBV5-8; clone_size: -; cdr3_nt: TGTGCCGCCTCCGGGACAGGGACTCCAAGGAATCAGCCCCAGCATTTT; cdr3_aa: CAASGTGTPRNQPQHF
d_call: -; j_call: TRBJ2-5; v_call: TRBV11-2; clone_size: -; cdr3_nt: TGTGCCAGCAGCTCCATGGACGGAGGGGAGACCCAGTACTTC; cdr3_aa: CASSSMDGGETQYF
d_call: TRBD1; j_call: TRBJ1-5; v_call: TRBV18; clone_size: -; cdr3_nt: TGTGCCAGCTCACCACAACAGGGGGCGGGTCAGCCCCAGCATTTT; cdr3_aa: CASSPQQGAGQPQHF
d_call: -; j_call: TRBJ1-5; v_call: TRBV19; clone_size: once; cdr3_nt: TGTGCCAGTAGTATAGTGGCAGGGTTTGATAGCAATCAGCCCCAGCATTTT; cdr3_aa: CASSIVAGFDSNQPQHF
d_call: -; j_call: TRBJ1-6; v_call: TRBV5-4; clone_size: -; cdr3_nt: TGTGCCAGCAGCTCGGACAGACTTAATAATTCACCCCTCCACTTT; cdr3_aa: CASSSDRLNNSPLHF
d_call: TRBD1; j_call: TRBJ1-1; v_call: TRBV19; clone_size: -; cdr3_nt: TGTGCCAGTAGTATGTCAAGGCGTCAGGGGGTCCCGAACACTGAAGCTTTCTTT; cdr3_aa: CASSMSRRQGVPNTEAFF